The 4 T cell receptor beta chains in this list originate from one sample, sequenced in a study of OX40 agonist ivuxolimab in advanced cancers. Profiling relied on immunoSEQ multiplex PCR, and the TCRdb table lists in-frame clones only, not all of them. The sample contains roughly 50,000 clones, 75% to 90% of which appear only once. Sequences were derived from CD4+ or CD8+ T cells sorted from blood, sampled in a trial of the OX40 agonist ivuxolimab. The receptors were sampled from an adult with an advanced solid tumor such as melanoma, head and neck, liver or kidney cancer.

This rearrangement joins TRBV7-2 to TRBJ2-7; D is uncertain. CDR1 is SGHTA, CDR2 FQGNSA, per germline. This CDR3 spans 12 amino acids. Trimming cost V 1 base and J 5 bases, with 6 bases left between them. CDR3 DNA sequence: TGTGCCAGCAGCTTAGTAGTCGACGAGCAGTACTTC. As protein: CASSLVVDEQYF.

This clone was found once. The chain recombines TRBV4-2 with TRBJ2-2; D uncertain. This CDR3 is built from 13 residues. Germline V gives CDR1 LGHNA, CDR2 YNFKEQ. With 0 bases removed from V and 7 bases from J, the gap between germline ends came to 6 bases. Written as DNA, the CDR3 is TGTGCCAGCAGCCAAGATAGGCACGGGGAGCTGTTTTTT. Encoded protein: CASSQDRHGELFF.

The chain carries TRBV29-1 and TRBJ2-3; 7 positions match TRBD2. The CDR3 runs to 13 residues. V gave up 5 bases and J gave up 6 bases; unmatched junction bases: 8. Germline V lookup: CDR1 SQVTM, CDR2 ANQGSEA. CDR3 coding DNA: TGCAGCGTTCGACTAGCTGGTAGGGATACGCAGTATTTT. It specifies CSVRLAGRDTQYF.

CDR3 in DNA: TGTGCCAGCAGCTACGAAGGGGGCGCGAACACTGAAGCTTTCTTT. Protein sequence: CASSYEGGANTEAFF. The chain uses TRBV11-2 and TRBJ1-1; 7 bases are shared with TRBD1. Germline trimming cut 4 bases from V and 1 base from J; bases unmatched to any gene: 6. The CDR3 is 15 amino acids. The V gene's germline CDR1 is SGHAT and CDR2 FQNNGV. Full variable domain (rest looked up from reference TRBV11-2 and TRBJ1-1): EAGVAQSPRYKIIEKRQSVAFWCNPISGHATLYWYQQILGQGPKLLIQFQNNGVVDDSQLPKDRFSAERLKGVDSTLKIQPAKLEDSAVYLCASSYEGGANTEAFFGQGTRLTVV.